These 22 T cell receptor beta chains were sequenced from one sample in a study of blood T cell repertoires in COVID-19. Method: immunoSEQ multiplex PCR; TCRdb's copy keeps in-frame clones and lacks some. This table has roughly 260,000 clones, about nine tenths appearing once. The sequenced material came from PBMCs or T cells enriched from blood (not recorded which). These receptors all stem from a woman aged 25 to 45 with acute COVID-19.

This chain links TRBV7-2 with TRBJ2-2; no firm D call. Trimming shortened V by 4 bases and J by 4 bases, and 7 bases separated the two germline ends. Germline loops: CDR1 SGHTA, CDR2 FQGNSA. The CDR3 contains 13 residues. The CDR3 DNA reads TGTGCCAGCAGCTACGACTTCACCGGGGAGCTGTTTTTT. This sequence encodes CASSYDFTGELFF. Full variable domain (missing parts from reference TRBV7-2 and TRBJ2-2): GAGVSQSPSNKVTEKGKDVELRCDPISGHTALYWYRQSLGQGLEFLIYFQGNSAPDKSGLPSDRFSAERTGGSVSTLTIQRTQQEDSAVYLCASSYDFTGELFFGEGSRLTVL.

The chain employs TRBV29-1 and TRBJ1-1, with unresolved D. The CDR3 loop spans 15 amino acids. The germline V gene has CDR1 SQVTM and CDR2 ANQGSEA. V dropped 6 bases and J dropped 1 base, with 18 bases sitting between them. The CDR3 loop is CSVETTGSKNTEAFF. DNA for the CDR3: TGCAGCGTCGAAACTACCGGGAGCAAGAACACTGAAGCTTTCTTT.

In this sample, this clone turned up once. The chain joins TRBV28 to TRBJ1-5; no definite D call. The CDR3 is 13 amino acids. V was clipped by 7 bases and J by 4 bases, with 11 bases between them. Germline CDR1 and CDR2: MDHEN and SYDVKM. The CDR3 nucleotides are TGTGCCAGCAAGCACGTTAATAATCAGCCCCAGCATTTT. This encodes CASKHVNNQPQHF.

The chain uses TRBV5-1 and TRBJ2-4; possibly TRBD1 for D (5 bases). Germline V gene sequence: CDR1 SGHRS, CDR2 YFSETQ. The CDR3 is made up of 16 amino acids. With 3 bases removed from V and 0 bases from J, the gap between germline ends came to 13 bases. CDR3 in DNA: TGCGCCAGCAGCTCGTCAGGGAACCTAGCCAAAAACATTCAGTACTTC. Protein product: CASSSSGNLAKNIQYF.

The chain recombines TRBV3-1 (or the pseudogene TRBV3-2) with TRBJ2-6; 11 bases line up with TRBD1. Per germline, CDR1 LGHDT and CDR2 YNNKEL (reference sequence). CDR3 length: 18 residues. V shed 5 bases, J shed 2 bases, and the junction held 8 bases outside the gene matches. CDR3 amino acids: CASSFTDRGRAGANVLTF. The DNA of the CDR3 is TGTGCCAGCAGCTTTACGGACAGGGGGCGGGCTGGGGCCAACGTCCTGACTTTC.

The V gene is TRBV7-8, the J gene TRBJ2-2; a weak D match, TRBD2 (5 bases). The ends were cut back, 4 bases at V and 6 bases at J, with 12 bases in the middle. The CDR3 contains 14 residues. Germline lookup yields CDR1 SGHVS and CDR2 FQNEAQ. CDR3 sequence reads: CASSSRPRAGELFF. The CDR3 bases are TGTGCCAGCAGCTCCCGCCCGAGGGCCGGGGAGCTGTTTTTT.

The chain joins TRBV7-8 to TRBJ2-5, with D maybe TRBD1 (5 bases). Trimming took off 5 bases at V and 1 base at J, with 14 bases between the two ends. This CDR3 region has 15 residues. Germline V gives CDR1 SGHVS, CDR2 FQNEAQ. Written as DNA, the CDR3 is TGTGCCAGCAGCCGAGCTCCCAGGGCCCAAGAGACCCAGTACTTC. Translating it yields CASSRAPRAQETQYF.

This rearrangement joins TRBV20-1 to TRBJ1-1, with 7 bases that match TRBD1. After removal of 3 bases from V and 7 bases from J, the junction contained 2 bases not matched to a gene. From germline, CDR1 is DFQATT and CDR2 SNEGSKA (reference sequence). The CDR3 extends over 11 amino acids. Here the CDR3 reads CSASRDSEAFF. Written as DNA, the CDR3 is TGCAGTGCTAGCAGGGACAGTGAAGCTTTCTTT.

The V and J genes are TRBV4-2 and TRBJ2-1; perhaps TRBD2 as D (5 bases). Trimming removed 0 bases at V and 4 bases at J, with 10 bases between. Per the germline V gene, CDR1 is LGHNA and CDR2 is YNFKEQ. The CDR3 is made up of 15 amino acids. The CDR3 region is CASSQEAGGYNEQFF. DNA of the CDR3: TGTGCCAGCAGCCAAGAGGCGGGCGGATACAATGAGCAGTTCTTC.

The chain uses TRBV7-2 and TRBJ1-2, with 7 bases lining up with TRBD1. The CDR3 totals 15 residues. Germline values: CDR1 SGHTA, CDR2 FQGNSA. V shed 2 bases and J 8 bases; nucleotides not matched to a gene: 11. The CDR3 loop is CASSLKGGPGRGYTF. CDR3 DNA: TGTGCCAGCAGCTTAAAAGGGGGCCCAGGAAGGGGCTACACCTTC.

This clone was detected only once. The V gene is TRBV19, the J gene TRBJ2-1; TRBD2 agrees at 10 bases. The germline V gene has CDR1 LNHDA and CDR2 SQIVND (reference sequence). V lost 4 bases, J lost 7 bases, and 7 bases stayed unmatched. The length of the CDR3 is 15 residues. CDR3: CASSTGTSVVNEQFF. The CDR3 bases are TGTGCCAGTAGTACCGGGACTAGCGTCGTGAATGAGCAGTTCTTC.

The chain carries TRBV12-3 or TRBV12-4 and TRBJ1-2; D call uncertain. The CDR3 runs to 11 residues. Trimming left V 6 bases short and J 1 base short, with 3 bases between. The CDR3 spells CASSRNYGYTF. DNA for the CDR3: TGTGCCAGCAGCCGTAACTATGGCTACACCTTC.

The chain employs TRBV30 and TRBJ2-2; tentative D call: TRBD2 (7 bases). Germline V lookup: CDR1 GTSNPN, CDR2 SVGIG (reference sequence). Deletions cut 4 bases from V and 2 bases from J, with 11 bases between. This CDR3 contains 14 residues. The CDR3, as DNA: TGTGCCTGGACGGGGGGCCCTAACACCGGGGAGCTGTTTTTT. As protein: CAWTGGPNTGELFF.

The CDR3 DNA is TGTGCCAGCAGAGCTCGACTAGCGGGGTACACAGATACGCAGTATTTT. It codes for CASRARLAGYTDTQYF. The gene calls are TRBV27 and TRBJ2-3, with TRBD2 matching over 11 bases. The V and J ends lost 6 bases and 2 bases, in that order; junction bases with no gene match: 7. Germline loops: CDR1 MNHEY, CDR2 SMNVEV (reference sequence). The CDR3 covers 16 residues.

The chain recombines TRBV29-1 with TRBJ2-3; a weak D match, TRBD2 (6 bases). This CDR3 has 12 amino acids. Trimming stripped 7 bases from V and 4 bases from J, with 12 bases between. Germline V gives CDR1 SQVTM, CDR2 ANQGSEA. For the CDR3, the DNA is TGCAGCGGGGTCCCGGGGGCAGATACGCAGTATTTT. This translates into CSGVPGADTQYF.

This sequence joins TRBV11-3 and TRBJ2-5; D might be TRBD2 (5 bases). The ends were cut back, 5 bases at V and 2 bases at J, with 15 bases in the middle. CDR1 SGHNT and CDR2 YENEEA come from the germline V gene. There are 15 residues in the CDR3. CDR3 in amino acids: CASSPGGRPQETQYF. CDR3 DNA: TGTGCCAGCAGCCCCGGAGGACGTCCTCAAGAGACCCAGTACTTC.

The chain carries TRBV7-2 and TRBJ1-2; a weak D match, TRBD1 (6 bases). V dropped 4 bases and J dropped 4 bases, with 13 bases sitting between them. Germline CDR1 is SGHTA and CDR2 is FQGNSA. The CDR3 covers 14 residues. CDR3 in DNA: TGTGCCAGCAGCTGGGACACTAAGGGCTATGGCTACACCTTC. Translation: CASSWDTKGYGYTF.

The V and J genes are TRBV7-3 and TRBJ2-1; TRBD2 aligns across 9 bases. The germline V gene has CDR1 SGHTA and CDR2 FQGTGA. The CDR3 is made up of 13 amino acids. Unmatched junction bases numbered 8, after V lost 5 bases and J lost 12 bases. The CDR3 loop is CASSPVAGEGQFF. The CDR3 DNA reads as TGTGCCAGCAGCCCTGTAGCGGGAGAAGGGCAGTTCTTC.

This clone turned up a few times. The chain links TRBV28 to TRBJ2-7, with D tentatively TRBD1 (6 bases). V gave up 5 bases and J gave up 2 bases, with 25 bases separating them. Per germline, CDR1 MDHEN and CDR2 SYDVKM. The CDR3 runs 18 residues. The CDR3 DNA is TGTGCCAGCAGTGTATATCCCGGGACACCCTTCGGGACCTACGAGCAGTACTTC. It is translated as CASSVYPGTPFGTYEQYF.

Only a few counts were recorded for this clone. The chain couples TRBV7-9 to TRBJ1-2, with a tentative D call TRBD1 (5 bases). CDR3 length: 13 residues. Trimming left V 6 bases short and J 6 bases short, with 14 bases between. Per germline, CDR1 SEHNR and CDR2 FQNEAQ (reference sequence). CDR3 nucleotides: TGTGCCAGCAGTTCCCAGGGATTGGATGGCTACACCTTC. Protein: CASSSQGLDGYTF.

A few counts support this clone. The CDR3 spells CARGDTPHNSPLHF. The CDR3 coding sequence is TGTGCCAGGGGGGACACCCCTCATAATTCACCCCTCCACTTT. V gene TRBV19 combines with J gene TRBJ1-6; D perhaps matches TRBD1 (6 bases). This CDR3 is built from 14 residues. The germline V gene encodes CDR1 LNHDA and CDR2 SQIVND (reference sequence). Trimming removed 9 bases from V and 5 bases from J, with 14 bases in between. Filled out from reference TRBV19 and TRBJ1-6, the complete variable domain reads DGGITQSPKYLFRKEGQNVTLSCEQNLNHDAMYWYRQDPGQGLRLIYYSQIVNDFQKGDIAEGYSVSREKKESFPLTVTSAQKNPTAFYLCARGDTPHNSPLHFGNGTRLTVT.

This clone was seen a single time. V is TRBV23-1 and J is TRBJ1-1; no reliable D call. TRBV23-1 carries the ORF label, with uncertain function. The V and J ends lost 4 bases and 4 bases respectively, with 13 bases between them. The CDR3 length is 14 residues. CDR3 nucleotides: TGCGCCAGCAGTCCGCGACGGAGACGCACTGAAGCTTTCTTT. This gives the protein CASSPRRRRTEAFF.